This record covers a single TCR beta chain. This table comes from immunoSEQ multiplex PCR, and its TCRdb copy is limited to in-frame clones, with some not included. The sample contains 90,000 to 120,000 clones, more than 90% of which appear only once. This CDR3 is 17 amino acids long. Germline CDR1 is KGHSH and CDR2 is LQKENI. Trimming pared 3 bases from V and 2 bases from J, leaving 17 bases between. This entry belongs to a study of T cell changes during pregnancy in multiple sclerosis. This chain connects TRBV18 to TRBJ1-5; TRBD1 might be the D (5 bases). This clonotype was sampled from a female donor with multiple sclerosis, enrolled in a pregnancy study. The sample was peripheral blood, taken in the second trimester of pregnancy. The CDR3 bases are TGTGCCAGCTCACCGGTGGGGGTCGGAGGGGGCAATCAGCCCCAGCATTTT. Translated, it gives CASSPVGVGGGNQPQHF.